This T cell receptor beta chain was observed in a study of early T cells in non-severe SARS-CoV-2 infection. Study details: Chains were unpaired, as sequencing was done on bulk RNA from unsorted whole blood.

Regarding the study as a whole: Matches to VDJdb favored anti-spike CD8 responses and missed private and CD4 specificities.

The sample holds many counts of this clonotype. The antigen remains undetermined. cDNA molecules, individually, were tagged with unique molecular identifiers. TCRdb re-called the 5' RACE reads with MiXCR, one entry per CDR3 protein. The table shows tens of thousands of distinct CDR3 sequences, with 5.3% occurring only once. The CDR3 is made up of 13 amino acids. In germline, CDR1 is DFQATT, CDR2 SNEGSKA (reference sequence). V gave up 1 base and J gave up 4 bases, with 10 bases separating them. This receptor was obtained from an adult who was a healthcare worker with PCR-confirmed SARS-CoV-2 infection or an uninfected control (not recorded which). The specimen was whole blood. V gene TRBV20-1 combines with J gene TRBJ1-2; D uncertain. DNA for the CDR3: TGCAGTGCTAGAGCCGGACGGCTCTATGGCTACACCTTC. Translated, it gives CSARAGRLYGYTF.